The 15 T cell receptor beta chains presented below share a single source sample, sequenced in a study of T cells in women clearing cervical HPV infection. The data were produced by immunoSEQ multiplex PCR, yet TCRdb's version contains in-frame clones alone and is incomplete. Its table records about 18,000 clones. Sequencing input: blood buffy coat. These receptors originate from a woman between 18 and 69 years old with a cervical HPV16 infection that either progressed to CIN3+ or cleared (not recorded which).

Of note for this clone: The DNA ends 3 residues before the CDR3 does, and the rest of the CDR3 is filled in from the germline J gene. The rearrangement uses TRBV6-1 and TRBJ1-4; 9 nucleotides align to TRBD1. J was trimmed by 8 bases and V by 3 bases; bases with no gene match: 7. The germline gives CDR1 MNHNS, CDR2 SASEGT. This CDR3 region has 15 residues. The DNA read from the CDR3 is TGTGCCAGCAGTGATTTACAGGGGGCTGTGGAAAAA. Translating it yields CASSDLQGAVEK. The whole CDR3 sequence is CASSDLQGAVEKLFF.

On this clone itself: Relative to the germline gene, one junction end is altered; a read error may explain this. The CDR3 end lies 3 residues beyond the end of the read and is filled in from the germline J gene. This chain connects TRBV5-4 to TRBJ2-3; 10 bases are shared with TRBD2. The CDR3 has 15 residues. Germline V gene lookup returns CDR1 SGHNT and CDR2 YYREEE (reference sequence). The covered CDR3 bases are TGTGCCAGCAGCACCGGACTAGCGGTCACAGGTACG. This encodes CASSTGLAVTGT. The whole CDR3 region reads CASSTGLAVTGTQYF.

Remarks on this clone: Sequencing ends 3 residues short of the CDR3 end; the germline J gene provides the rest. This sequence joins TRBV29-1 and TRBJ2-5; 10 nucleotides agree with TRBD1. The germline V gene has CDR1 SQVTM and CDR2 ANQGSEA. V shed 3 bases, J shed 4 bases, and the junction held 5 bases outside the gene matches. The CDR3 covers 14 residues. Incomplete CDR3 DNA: TGCAGCGTTGAGCACGGGACAGGGGTAGAGACC. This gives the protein CSVEHGTGVET. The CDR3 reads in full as CSVEHGTGVETQYF.

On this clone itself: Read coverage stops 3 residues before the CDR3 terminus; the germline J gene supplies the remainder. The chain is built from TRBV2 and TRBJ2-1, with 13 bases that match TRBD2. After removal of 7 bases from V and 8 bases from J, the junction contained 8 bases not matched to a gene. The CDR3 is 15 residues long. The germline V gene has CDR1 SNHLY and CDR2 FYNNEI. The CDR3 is CASKGGTSGAHEQFF. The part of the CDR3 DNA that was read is TGTGCCAGCAAAGGTGGGACTAGCGGGGCCCATGAG.

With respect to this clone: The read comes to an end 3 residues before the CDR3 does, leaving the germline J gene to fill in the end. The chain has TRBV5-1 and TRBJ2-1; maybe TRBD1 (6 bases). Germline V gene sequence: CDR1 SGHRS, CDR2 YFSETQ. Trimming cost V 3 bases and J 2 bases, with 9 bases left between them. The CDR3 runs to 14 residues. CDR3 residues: CASSSDSTYNEQFF. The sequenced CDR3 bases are TGCGCCAGCAGCTCGGACAGTACCTACAATGAG.

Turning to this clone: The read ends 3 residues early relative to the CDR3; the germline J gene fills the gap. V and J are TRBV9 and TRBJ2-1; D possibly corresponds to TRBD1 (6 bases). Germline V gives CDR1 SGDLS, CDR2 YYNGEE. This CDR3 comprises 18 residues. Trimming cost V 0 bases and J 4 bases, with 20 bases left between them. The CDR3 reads CASSVATRNHGTYNEQFF. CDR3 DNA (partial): TGTGCCAGCAGCGTAGCTACGAGGAATCACGGGACATACAATGAG.

CDR3 sequence: CASSLGTDGQYF. Incomplete CDR3 DNA: TGTGCCAGCAGCTTAGGTACAGATGGT. V is TRBV7-9 and J is TRBJ2-4; D ambiguous. With the read ending 3 residues before the CDR3 end, the germline J gene is used to fill in that end. The CDR3 sequence is 12 residues long. The germline CDR1 and CDR2 sequences are SEHNR and FQNEAQ (reference sequence).

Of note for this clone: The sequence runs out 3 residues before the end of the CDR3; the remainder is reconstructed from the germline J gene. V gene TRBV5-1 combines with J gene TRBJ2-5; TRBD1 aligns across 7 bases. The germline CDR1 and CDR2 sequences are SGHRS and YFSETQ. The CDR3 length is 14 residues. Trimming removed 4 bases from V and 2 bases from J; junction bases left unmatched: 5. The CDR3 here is CASSSGTAQETQYF. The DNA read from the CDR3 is TGCGCCAGCAGCAGTGGGACAGCACAAGAGACC.

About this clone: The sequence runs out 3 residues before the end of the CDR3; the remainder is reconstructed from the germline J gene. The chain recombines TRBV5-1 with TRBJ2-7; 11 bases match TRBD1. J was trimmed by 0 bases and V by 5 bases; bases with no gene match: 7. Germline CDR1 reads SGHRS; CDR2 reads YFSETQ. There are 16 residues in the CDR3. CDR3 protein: CASSRTGGISSYEQYF. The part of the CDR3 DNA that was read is TGCGCCAGCAGTAGGACAGGGGGCATTAGCTCCTACGAG. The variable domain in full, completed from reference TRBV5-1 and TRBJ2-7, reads KAGVTQTPRYLIKTRGQQVTLSCSPISGHRSVSWYQQTPGQGLQFLFEYFSETQRNKGNFPGRFSGRQFSNSRSEMNVSTLELGDSALYLCASSRTGGISSYEQYFGPGTRLTVT.

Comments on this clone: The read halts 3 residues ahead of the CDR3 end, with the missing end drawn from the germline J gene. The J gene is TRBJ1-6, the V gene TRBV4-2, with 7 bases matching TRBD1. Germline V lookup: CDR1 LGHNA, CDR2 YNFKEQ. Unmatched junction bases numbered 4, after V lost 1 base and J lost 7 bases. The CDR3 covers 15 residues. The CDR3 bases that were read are TGTGCCAGCAGCCAAGTTCTACAGGGGAATTCACCC. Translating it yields CASSQVLQGNSP. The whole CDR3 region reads CASSQVLQGNSPLHF.

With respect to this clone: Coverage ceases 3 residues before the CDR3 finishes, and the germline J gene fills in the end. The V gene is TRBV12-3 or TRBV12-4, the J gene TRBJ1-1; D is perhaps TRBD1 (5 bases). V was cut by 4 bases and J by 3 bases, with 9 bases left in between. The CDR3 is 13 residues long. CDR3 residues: CASSSGRHTEAFF. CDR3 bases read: TGTGCCAGCAGTTCAGGGAGGCACACTGAA.

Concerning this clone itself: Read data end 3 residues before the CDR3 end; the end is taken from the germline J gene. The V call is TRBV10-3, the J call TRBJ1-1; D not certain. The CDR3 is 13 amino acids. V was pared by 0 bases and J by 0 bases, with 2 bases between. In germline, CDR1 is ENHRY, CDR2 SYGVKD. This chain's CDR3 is CAISESMNTEAFF. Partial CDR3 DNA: TGTGCCATCAGTGAGTCTATGAACACTGAA.

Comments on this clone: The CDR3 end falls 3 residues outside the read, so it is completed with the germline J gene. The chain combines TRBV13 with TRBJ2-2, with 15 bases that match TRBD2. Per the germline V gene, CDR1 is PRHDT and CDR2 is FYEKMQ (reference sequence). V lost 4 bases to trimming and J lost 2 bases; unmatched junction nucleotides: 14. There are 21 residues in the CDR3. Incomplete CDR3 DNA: TGTGCCAGCAGCTACAACCGTCCGGGACTAGCGGGGGGACAAAACACCGGGGAG. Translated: CASSYNRPGLAGGQNTGE. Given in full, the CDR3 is CASSYNRPGLAGGQNTGELFF.

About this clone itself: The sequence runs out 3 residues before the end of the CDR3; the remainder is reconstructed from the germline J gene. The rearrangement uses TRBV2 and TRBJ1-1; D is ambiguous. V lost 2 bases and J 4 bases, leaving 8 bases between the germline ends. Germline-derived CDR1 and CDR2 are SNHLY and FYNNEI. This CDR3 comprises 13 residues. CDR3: CASSERQSTEAFF. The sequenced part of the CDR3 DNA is TGTGCCAGCAGTGAAAGGCAGAGCACTGAA.

Partial CDR3 DNA: TGTGCCAGCTCACCGTCCGGGACAGGGCCGGTAGGAAACACC. As protein: CASSPSGTGPVGNT. The whole CDR3 is CASSPSGTGPVGNTIYF. The chain is built from TRBV18 and TRBJ1-3; 9 nucleotides line up with TRBD1. The read is 3 residues too short to cover the CDR3 end, so that end is filled in from the germline J gene. Per germline, CDR1 KGHSH and CDR2 LQKENI. This CDR3 contains 17 residues. The J segment lost 4 bases and the V segment lost 3 bases, leaving 10 bases of the junction unmatched.